The 25 T cell receptor beta chains reported below all come from one sample, sequenced in a study of blood T cell repertoires in COVID-19. Using immunoSEQ multiplex PCR, the repertoire was profiled, and TCRdb retains in-frame clones only, with some absent. The sample lists roughly 350,000 clones; about 89% were seen once. Sequenced sample: peripheral blood. Source of these receptors: a woman between 45 and 60 years old with COVID-19, enrolled during active disease.

This chain uses TRBV20-1 with TRBJ2-1, with TRBD1 matching over 10 bases. There are 11 residues in the CDR3. Germline V gene data show CDR1 as DFQATT and CDR2 as SNEGSKA (reference sequence). J was trimmed by 15 bases and V by 6 bases; bases with no gene match: 8. The CDR3 protein is CSASRDRGPFF. CDR3 bases: TGCAGTGCCTCCCGGGACAGGGGTCCGTTCTTC.

The chain recombines TRBV7-2 with TRBJ2-2; D gene uncertain. V gave up 1 base and J gave up 1 base, with 7 bases separating them. This CDR3 has 15 amino acids. CDR1 and CDR2 from the germline V gene are SGHTA and FQGNSA. The CDR3 region is CASSLDSLNTGELFF. The CDR3 coding sequence is TGTGCCAGCAGCTTAGACAGCTTGAACACCGGGGAGCTGTTTTTT.

The chain joins TRBV7-2 to TRBJ1-1; no firm D call. V gave up 5 bases and J gave up 6 bases, with 10 bases separating them. The CDR3 loop spans 12 amino acids. From germline, CDR1 is SGHTA and CDR2 FQGNSA. CDR3 loop: CASSVNSAEAFF. Written as DNA, the CDR3 is TGTGCCAGCAGCGTTAACTCCGCTGAAGCTTTCTTT.

This rearrangement joins TRBV6-1 to TRBJ1-5; D may be TRBD1 (5 bases). V was pared by 3 bases and J by 0 bases, with 9 bases between. The germline V gene encodes CDR1 MNHNS and CDR2 SASEGT. CDR3 length equals 15 residues. The CDR3 coding sequence is TGTGCCAGCAGTGATAGGGGATTTAGCAATCAGCCCCAGCATTTT. Translated, it gives CASSDRGFSNQPQHF.

The rearrangement links TRBV24-1 to TRBJ2-2; 10 bases match TRBD2. V shed 1 base and J 5 bases; nucleotides not matched to a gene: 6. Per germline, CDR1 KGHDR and CDR2 SFDVKD. CDR3 length equals 17 residues. The CDR3 region is CATSDFPSGRITGELFF. The CDR3 nucleotides read TGTGCCACCAGTGATTTTCCTAGCGGGAGAATTACCGGGGAGCTGTTTTTT.

This clone showed up just a few times. This sequence joins TRBV2 and TRBJ2-1; TRBD2 is a possible D gene (6 bases). CDR3 size: 14 residues. In germline, CDR1 is SNHLY, CDR2 FYNNEI. The V gene lost 6 bases and the J gene lost 6 bases, with 15 bases spanning the gap. The CDR3 sequence is CASRGEAKGNEQFF. DNA for the CDR3: TGTGCCAGCAGGGGGGAGGCCAAGGGCAATGAGCAGTTCTTC.

The table lists this clone with a few counts. This chain links TRBV19 with TRBJ2-1; D may be TRBD1 (6 bases). Between the trimmed V and J ends, which lost 6 bases and 1 base, there was a span of 13 bases. CDR1 is LNHDA, CDR2 SQIVND, per germline (reference sequence). The CDR3 has 15 residues. The CDR3 sequence: CASSSQGPSYNEQFF. The CDR3 coding sequence is TGTGCCAGTAGCTCACAGGGTCCATCCTACAATGAGCAGTTCTTC.

The chain couples TRBV5-4 to TRBJ2-5; D is possibly TRBD2 (6 bases). The CDR3 is 15 amino acids. Germline loops: CDR1 SGHNT, CDR2 YYREEE (reference sequence). V lost 0 bases and J lost 1, with 10 bases in between. CDR3 nucleotide sequence: TGTGCCAGCAGCTTGGTGGCGGGACTCCAAGAGACCCAGTACTTC. Encoded protein: CASSLVAGLQETQYF. The full variable domain, its missing parts supplied by reference TRBV5-4 and TRBJ2-5, is ETGVTQSPTHLIKTRGQQVTLRCSSQSGHNTVSWYQQALGQGPQFIFQYYREEENGRGNFPPRFSGLQFPNYSSELNVNALELDDSALYLCASSLVAGLQETQYFGPGTRLLVL.

The CDR3 DNA reads TGTGCCAGCAGCAACTTGGGACTAGCGGGTAACGTTGACAAAAACATTCAGTACTTC. This sequence encodes CASSNLGLAGNVDKNIQYF. The V call is TRBV3-1 (or the pseudogene TRBV3-2), the J call TRBJ2-4; TRBD2 matches at 12 bases. This CDR3 spans 19 amino acids. Germline V gene sequence: CDR1 LGHDT, CDR2 YNNKEL (reference sequence). The V segment lost 5 bases and the J segment 3 bases; nucleotides outside the gene matches: 14.

The chain carries TRBV5-6 and TRBJ1-1; tentative D call: TRBD1 (5 bases). The CDR3 extends over 15 amino acids. V lost 3 bases, J lost 5 bases, and 17 bases lay in between. In germline, CDR1 is SGHDT, CDR2 YYEEEE. The CDR3 bases are TGTGCCAGCAGCTGGGTGGGTTCAGGGATGACTGAAGCTTTCTTT. Protein product: CASSWVGSGMTEAFF. The entire variable domain, with the rest obtained from reference TRBV5-6 and TRBJ1-1, is as follows: DAGVTQSPTHLIKTRGQQVTLRCSPKSGHDTVSWYQQALGQGPQFIFQYYEEEERQRGNFPDRFSGHQFPNYSSELNVNALLLGDSALYLCASSWVGSGMTEAFFGQGTRLTVV.

The table lists this clone with a count of one. J is TRBJ2-1 and V is TRBV5-1; TRBD1 matches at 9 bases. Germline assignment: CDR1 SGHRS and CDR2 YFSETQ. The CDR3 runs 14 residues. With 4 bases clipped from V and 8 bases from J, the junction kept 7 bases outside the gene matches. The chain's CDR3 is CASSPGQGVDEQFF. As DNA, the CDR3 is TGCGCCAGCAGCCCGGGACAGGGCGTCGATGAGCAGTTCTTC.

The gene calls are TRBV6-6 and TRBJ2-7, with a weak D call TRBD1 (5 bases). V lost 6 bases and J 0 bases, leaving 12 bases between the germline ends. Per germline, CDR1 MNHNY and CDR2 SVGAGI (reference sequence). The CDR3 consists of 14 residues. Written as DNA, the CDR3 is TGTGCCAGCAGAGCCAGGGTAGCCTCCTACGAGCAGTACTTC. Encoded protein: CASRARVASYEQYF.

The chain links TRBV7-9 to TRBJ2-1, with D perhaps matching TRBD2 (6 bases). Germline CDR1 and CDR2: SEHNR and FQNEAQ (reference sequence). This CDR3 is 15 amino acids long. V dropped 3 bases and J dropped 6 bases, with 15 bases sitting between them. The CDR3 sequence: CASSFGTGTLNEQFF. The CDR3 bases are TGTGCCAGCAGCTTTGGGACCGGGACTCTCAATGAGCAGTTCTTC.

The chain uses TRBV18 and TRBJ1-5; D possibly corresponds to TRBD1 (6 bases). The germline CDR1 and CDR2 sequences are KGHSH and LQKENI. Trimming removed 3 bases from V and 7 bases from J, with 13 bases in between. The CDR3 consists of 14 residues. The CDR3 DNA follows: TGTGCCAGCTCACCCTCAGGGGACGGCCAGCCCCAGCATTTT. It codes for CASSPSGDGQPQHF.

The chain employs TRBV14 and TRBJ1-1, with no clear D. Trimming left V 0 bases short and J 1 base short, with 3 bases between. The CDR3 length is 13 residues. Germline CDR1 is SGHDN and CDR2 is FVKESK. Here the CDR3 DNA reads TGTGCCAGCAGCCAAGACAGGAACACTGAAGCTTTCTTT. Its translation is CASSQDRNTEAFF. The full variable domain, completed using reference TRBV14 and TRBJ1-1, is EAGVTQFPSHSVIEKGQTVTLRCDPISGHDNLYWYRRVMGKEIKFLLHFVKESKQDESGMPNNRFLAERTGGTYSTLKVQPAELEDSGVYFCASSQDRNTEAFFGQGTRLTVV.

In the case of this clone: The sample has other DNA sequences that encode this CDR3 too. The chain has TRBV5-1 and TRBJ1-1; D uncertain. Trimming pared 1 base from V and 4 bases from J, leaving 8 bases between. This CDR3 has 13 amino acids. Germline V gene lookup returns CDR1 SGHRS and CDR2 YFSETQ. The CDR3, as DNA: TGCGCCAGCAGCTTGACGGGAGTCACTGAAGCTTTCTTT. As protein: CASSLTGVTEAFF.

The genes are TRBV3-1 (or the pseudogene TRBV3-2) and TRBJ2-5, with 10 nucleotides matching TRBD1. After removal of 3 bases from V and 4 bases from J, the junction contained 2 bases not matched to a gene. This CDR3 is 14 amino acids long. Germline V gene lookup returns CDR1 LGHDT and CDR2 YNNKEL (reference sequence). CDR3 sequence reads: CASSHGQGVETQYF. DNA of the CDR3: TGTGCCAGCAGCCATGGACAGGGGGTAGAGACCCAGTACTTC.

The chain has TRBV30 and TRBJ2-3, with 7 bases aligning to TRBD2. The germline CDR1 and CDR2 sequences are GTSNPN and SVGIG (reference sequence). The J segment lost 1 base and the V segment lost 0 bases, leaving 4 bases of the junction unmatched. The CDR3 is made up of 15 amino acids. As DNA, the CDR3 is TGTGCCTGGAGTGTACGAGCGGGACGCACAGATACGCAGTATTTT. This codes for CAWSVRAGRTDTQYF.

The rearrangement uses TRBV30 and TRBJ1-5; D might be TRBD1 (6 bases). The CDR3 is 14 amino acids. V was cut by 2 bases and J by 6 bases, with 14 bases left in between. CDR1 and CDR2 (germline): GTSNPN, SVGIG (reference sequence). The CDR3 region has the DNA TGTGCCTGGAGTATGTGGGGGGGCTCTCAGCCCCAGCATTTT. Protein product: CAWSMWGGSQPQHF.

The chain couples TRBV6-5 to TRBJ1-2, with TRBD1 matching over 10 bases. Germline assignment: CDR1 MNHEY and CDR2 SVGAGI. J lost 8 bases, V lost 0 bases, and 6 bases had no gene match. The CDR3 runs to 15 residues. The CDR3 loop reads CASSYSRQGAKGYTF. As DNA, the CDR3 is TGTGCCAGCAGTTACTCGAGACAGGGGGCGAAAGGCTACACCTTC.

CDR3 loop: CASSREYAGLAGVLSQFF. CDR3 in DNA: TGCGCCAGCAGCCGCGAATACGCTGGACTAGCGGGAGTTCTCAGCCAGTTCTTC. This chain connects TRBV5-1 to TRBJ2-1; 13 bases line up with TRBD2. The ends lost 4 bases at V and 13 bases at J; junction bases unmatched: 20. The CDR3 extends over 18 amino acids. From germline, CDR1 is SGHRS and CDR2 YFSETQ.

The chain couples TRBV9 to TRBJ2-5, with 9 positions matching TRBD2. The CDR3 extends over 15 amino acids. After removal of 0 bases from V and 2 bases from J, the junction contained 2 bases not matched to a gene. Germline CDR1 reads SGDLS; CDR2 reads YYNGEE. Written as DNA, the CDR3 is TGTGCCAGCAGCGTAGTCCTAGCGGGGCAAGAGACCCAGTACTTC. Translating gives CASSVVLAGQETQYF.

The rearrangement links TRBV30 to TRBJ2-2; D perhaps matches TRBD1 (7 bases). The length of the CDR3 is 14 residues. Trimming took off 3 bases at V and 4 bases at J, with 12 bases between the two ends. CDR1 is GTSNPN and CDR2 is SVGIG in the germline V gene (reference sequence). The CDR3 reads CAWRGQGGTGELFF. CDR3 DNA sequence: TGTGCCTGGAGAGGGCAGGGGGGCACCGGGGAGCTGTTTTTT.

The rearrangement links TRBV9 to TRBJ1-4; no clear D. The germline V gene encodes CDR1 SGDLS and CDR2 YYNGEE. Trimming removed 4 bases at V and 3 bases at J, with 10 bases between. CDR3 size: 14 residues. This CDR3 reads CASSSVGANEKLFF. The CDR3 DNA follows: TGTGCCAGCAGCTCGGTCGGGGCTAATGAAAAACTGTTTTTT.

V and J are TRBV9 and TRBJ2-1; 9 bases fit TRBD2. This CDR3 is 15 amino acids long. V lost 0 bases, J lost 7 bases, and 5 bases stayed unmatched. From germline, CDR1 is SGDLS and CDR2 YYNGEE. The CDR3 sequence is CASSVAAGGGNEQFF. The DNA for the CDR3 is TGTGCCAGCAGCGTAGCGGCGGGAGGGGGAAATGAGCAGTTCTTC.